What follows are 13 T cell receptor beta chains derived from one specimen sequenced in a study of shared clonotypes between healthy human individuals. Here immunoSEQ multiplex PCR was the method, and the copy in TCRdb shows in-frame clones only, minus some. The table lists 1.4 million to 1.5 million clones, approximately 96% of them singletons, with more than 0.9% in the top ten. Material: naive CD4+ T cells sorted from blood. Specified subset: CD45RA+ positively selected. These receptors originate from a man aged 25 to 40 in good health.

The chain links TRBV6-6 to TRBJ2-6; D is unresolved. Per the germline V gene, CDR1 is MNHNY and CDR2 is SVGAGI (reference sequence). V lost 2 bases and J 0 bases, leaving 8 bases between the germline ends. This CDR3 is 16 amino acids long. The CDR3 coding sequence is TGTGCCAGCAGTTACGTCAGCAGCTCTGGGGCCAACGTCCTGACTTTC. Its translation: CASSYVSSSGANVLTF.

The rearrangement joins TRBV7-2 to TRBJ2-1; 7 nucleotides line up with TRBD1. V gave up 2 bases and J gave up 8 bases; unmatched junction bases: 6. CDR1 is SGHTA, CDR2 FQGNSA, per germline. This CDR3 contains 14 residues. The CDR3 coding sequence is TGTGCCAGCAGCTTAAGGGGGCTCCGCGATGAGCAGTTCTTC. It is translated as CASSLRGLRDEQFF.

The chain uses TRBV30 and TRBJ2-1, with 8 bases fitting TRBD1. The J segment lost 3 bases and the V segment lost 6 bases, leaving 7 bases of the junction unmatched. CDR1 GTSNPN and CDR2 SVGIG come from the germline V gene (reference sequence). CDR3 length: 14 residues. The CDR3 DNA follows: TGTGCCTGTAGTTCCGGGACAGGCTACAATGAGCAGTTCTTC. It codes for CACSSGTGYNEQFF.

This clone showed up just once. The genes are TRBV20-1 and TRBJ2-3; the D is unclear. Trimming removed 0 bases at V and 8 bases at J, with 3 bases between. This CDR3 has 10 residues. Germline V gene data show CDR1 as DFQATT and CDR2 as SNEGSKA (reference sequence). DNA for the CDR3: TGCAGTGCTAGAGAGCGTACGCAGTATTTT. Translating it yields CSARERTQYF.

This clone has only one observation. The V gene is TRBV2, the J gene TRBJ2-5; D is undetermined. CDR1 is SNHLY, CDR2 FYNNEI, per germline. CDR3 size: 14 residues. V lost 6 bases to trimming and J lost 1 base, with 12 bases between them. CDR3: CASSEQFGQETQYF. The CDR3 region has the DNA TGTGCCAGCAGCGAACAGTTTGGCCAAGAGACCCAGTACTTC.

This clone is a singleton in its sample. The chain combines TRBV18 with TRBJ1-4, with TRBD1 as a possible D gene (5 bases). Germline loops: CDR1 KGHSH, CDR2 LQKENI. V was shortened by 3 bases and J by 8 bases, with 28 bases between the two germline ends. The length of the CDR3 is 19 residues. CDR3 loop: CASSPTVEQAGLEGEKLFF. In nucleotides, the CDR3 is TGTGCCAGCTCACCGACGGTAGAACAGGCCGGCCTCGAGGGGGAAAAACTGTTTTTT.

The CDR3 region is CASSSRAGQGGYEQYF. The CDR3 DNA reads as TGTGCCAGCAGCTCCCGGGCGGGACAGGGGGGATACGAGCAGTACTTC. The chain joins TRBV7-9 to TRBJ2-7; 11 bases fit TRBD1. The CDR3 totals 16 residues. Germline CDR1 SEHNR, CDR2 FQNEAQ (reference sequence). Trimming at V came to 4 bases and at J to 4 bases, leaving 9 bases not matched to a gene.

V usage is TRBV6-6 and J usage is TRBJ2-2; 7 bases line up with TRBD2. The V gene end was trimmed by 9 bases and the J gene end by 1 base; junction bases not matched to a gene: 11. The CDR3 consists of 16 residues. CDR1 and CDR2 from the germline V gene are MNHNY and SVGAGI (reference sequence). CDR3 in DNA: TGTGCCAGTACAAAGCGGGAAGGGGTGAACACCGGGGAGCTGTTTTTT. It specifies CASTKREGVNTGELFF.

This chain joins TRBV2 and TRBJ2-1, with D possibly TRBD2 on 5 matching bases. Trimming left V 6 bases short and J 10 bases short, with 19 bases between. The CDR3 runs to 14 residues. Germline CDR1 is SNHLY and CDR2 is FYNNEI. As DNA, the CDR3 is TGTGCCAGCAGGATCGAGCGGACCCCTGGGGAGCAGTTCTTC. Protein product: CASRIERTPGEQFF.

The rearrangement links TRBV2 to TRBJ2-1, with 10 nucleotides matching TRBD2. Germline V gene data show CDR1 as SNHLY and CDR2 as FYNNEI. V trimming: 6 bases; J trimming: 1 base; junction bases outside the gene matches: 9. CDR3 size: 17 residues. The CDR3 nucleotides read TGTGCCAGCAGGGCCGGGACTAGCGTTAAGTCCTACAATGAGCAGTTCTTC. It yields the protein CASRAGTSVKSYNEQFF.

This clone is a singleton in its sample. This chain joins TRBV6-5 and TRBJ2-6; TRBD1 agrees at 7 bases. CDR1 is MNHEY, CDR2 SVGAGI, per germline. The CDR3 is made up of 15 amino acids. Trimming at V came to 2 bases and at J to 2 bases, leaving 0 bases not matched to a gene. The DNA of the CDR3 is TGTGCCAGCAGTTACACAGGGGCTGGGGCCAACGTCCTGACTTTC. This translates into CASSYTGAGANVLTF.

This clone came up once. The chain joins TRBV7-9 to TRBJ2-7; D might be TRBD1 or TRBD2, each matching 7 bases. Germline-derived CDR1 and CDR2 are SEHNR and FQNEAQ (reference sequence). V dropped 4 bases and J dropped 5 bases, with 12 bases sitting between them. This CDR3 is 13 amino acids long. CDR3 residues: CASSYAGGDEQYF. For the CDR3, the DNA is TGTGCCAGCAGCTATGCAGGGGGGGACGAGCAGTACTTC.

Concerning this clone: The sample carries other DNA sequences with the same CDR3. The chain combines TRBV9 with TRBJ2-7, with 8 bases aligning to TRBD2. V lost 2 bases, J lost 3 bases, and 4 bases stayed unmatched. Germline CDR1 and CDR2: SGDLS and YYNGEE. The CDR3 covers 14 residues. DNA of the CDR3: TGTGCCAGCAGCGTGGGACTAGTAGGCTACGAGCAGTACTTC. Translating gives CASSVGLVGYEQYF. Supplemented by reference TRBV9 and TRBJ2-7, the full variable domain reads DSGVTQTPKHLITATGQRVTLRCSPRSGDLSVYWYQQSLDQGLQFLIQYYNGEERAKGNILERFSAQQFPDLHSELNLSSLELGDSALYFCASSVGLVGYEQYFGPGTRLTVT.